This T cell receptor (beta chain) was obtained from a study of T cells after posttransplantation cyclophosphamide. Germline V gene sequence: CDR1 SGHRS, CDR2 YFSETQ. V was clipped by 0 bases and J by 3 bases; unmatched bases: 5. The CDR3 is made up of 16 amino acids. In this sample, this clone turned up many times. Its antigen is as yet unknown. TCRdb's copy holds only in-frame clones and misses some; the assay was immunoSEQ multiplex PCR. The specimen has around 3,200 clones, none found just once. Busulfan-fludarabine conditioning, marrow transplant, and cyclophosphamide on days +3 and +4 were administered. Regarding the study as a whole: After PTCy, TRB diversity resembled that of CNI/methotrexate controls. TRB overlap between skin or GI tissue T cells and blood was limited. Donor-recipient repertoire similarity was low at 1-2 months, rising over year one.

The sequence was obtained from a female patient in her 60s who received an allogeneic stem cell transplant from a related donor and was CMV-positive. Some T cells may be transferred from the graft donor. The material sequenced was PBMCs, taken after allogeneic stem cell transplant with posttransplant cyclophosphamide. The genes are TRBV5-1 and TRBJ2-3, with 9 nucleotides matching TRBD1. CDR3 amino acids: CASSLARTGVTDTQYF. For the CDR3, the DNA is TGCGCCAGCAGCTTGGCTCGGACAGGGGTGACAGATACGCAGTATTTT.